The rows below give T cell receptor beta chains drawn from one sample of a study of blood T cell repertoires in COVID-19. Assay used: immunoSEQ multiplex PCR; TCRdb lists only in-frame clones, some missing. Of fewer than 65,000 clones in the sample, 79% were seen once. The sequenced material came from peripheral blood. Receptors originate from a man in his 70s with acute or convalescent COVID-19. The CDR3 runs from the conserved cysteine through the conserved F or W. The order of the fields is D gene, clone size, J gene, V gene, CDR3 DNA, CDR3 protein. D genes are given only for firm matches. Clone size is not always given. Where it is, it says once, few, many or a class for expanded clones.

>TRBD1|-|TRBJ1-1|TRBV9
TGTGCCAGCAGCCCAAGCTACAGGGGCACTGAAGCTTTCTTT
CASSPSYRGTEAFF
>-|-|TRBJ1-1|TRBV5-1
TGCGCCAGCAGTGAAAAAGTGACAAACACTGAAGCTTTCTTT
CASSEKVTNTEAFF
>TRBD2|-|TRBJ2-1|TRBV2
TGTGCCAGCAGCCCTCGGACTAGCGGGGCCGAGGAGCAGTTCTTC
CASSPRTSGAEEQFF
>-|-|TRBJ1-4|TRBV7-9
TGTGCCAGCAGCTTCAGCGGACAGTTTGGTGAGAAACTGTTTTTT
CASSFSGQFGEKLFF
>-|-|TRBJ1-2|TRBV11-3
TGTGCCAGCAGCTTTCGGGGACGGGAGTTTAACTATGGCTACACCTTC
CASSFRGREFNYGYTF
>-|-|TRBJ2-1|TRBV6-5
TGTGCCAGCAGTTACGGTGGCGGGACTTACAATGAGCAGTTCTTC
CASSYGGGTYNEQFF
>-|-|TRBJ2-3|TRBV19
TGTGCCAGTAGTATCGCGGCAGGGGGGACAGATACGCAGTATTTT
CASSIAAGGTDTQYF
>TRBD1|-|TRBJ1-6|TRBV6-5
TGTGCCAGCAGTATCCGGACAGGGGAATCTTGGCCCCTCCACTTT
CASSIRTGESWPLHF
>TRBD2|-|TRBJ2-5|TRBV4-3
TGCGCCAGCAGCCAAAATAGCGGGTTGGAAGAGACCCAGTACTTC
CASSQNSGLEETQYF
>-|-|TRBJ1-2|TRBV12-3/TRBV12-4
TGTGCCAGCGCGTCAACGAGGGTTGGTGGCTACACCTTC
CASASTRVGGYTF
>TRBD2|-|TRBJ2-7|TRBV5-1
TGCGCCAGCAGCTTCACTAGCGACTCCTACGAGCAGTACTTC
CASSFTSDSYEQYF
>TRBD1|-|TRBJ1-2|TRBV5-6
TGTGCCAGCAGCGCGGGACAGACTTATGGCTACACCTTC
CASSAGQTYGYTF
>TRBD1|-|TRBJ1-4|TRBV7-9
TGTGCCAGCAGCTTCGCATCCGGGACAGGGGGCGAAAAACTGTTTTTT
CASSFASGTGGEKLFF
>-|-|TRBJ2-1|TRBV3-1/TRBV3-2
TGTGCCAGCAGCCATGGGACGGACAGCAATGAGCAGTTCTTC
CASSHGTDSNEQFF
>-|-|TRBJ1-5|TRBV12-5
TGTGCTAGTGGTCTCGGCGGCTATCAGCCCCAGCATTTT
CASGLGGYQPQHF
>-|few|TRBJ1-6|TRBV25-1
TGTGCCAGCAGGCAGACAGGACGGAATTCACCCCTCCACTTT
CASRQTGRNSPLHF
>-|-|TRBJ1-2|TRBV28
TGTGCCAGCAGTTACCTGTCGGGTGGCTACACCTTC
CASSYLSGGYTF
>-|-|TRBJ1-6|TRBV4-1
TGCGCCACTGGGAGAGTGGGTAGTAATTCACCCCTCCACTTT
CATGRVGSNSPLHF
>-|-|TRBJ1-1|TRBV30
TGTGCCTGGAATCAGGGGACGAACACTGAAGCTTTCTTT
CAWNQGTNTEAFF
>-|-|TRBJ2-1|TRBV19
TGTGCCAGTAGTAACCGTAGCTCCTACAATGAGCAGTTCTTC
CASSNRSSYNEQFF
>-|-|TRBJ1-4|TRBV12-5
TGTGCTAGTGGTTCCGGACAGTTTACTAATGAAAAACTGTTTTTT
CASGSGQFTNEKLFF
>TRBD2|-|TRBJ2-1|TRBV4-2
TGTGCCAGCAGCCAAGTGACTAGCGGGAGCCCTGAGCAGTTCTTC
CASSQVTSGSPEQFF
>TRBD1|once|TRBJ1-4|TRBV19
TGTGCCAGTAGCCCCGGGACAGGGAGCGTTTCGAATGAAAAACTGTTTTTT
CASSPGTGSVSNEKLFF
>-|-|TRBJ1-1|TRBV2
TGTGCCAGCAGTGTACAGCTGGACACTGAAGCTTTCTTT
CASSVQLDTEAFF
>-|few|TRBJ1-5|TRBV21-1
TGTGCCAGCAGCAAAGGGGGGGAGGGCAATCAGCCCCAGCATTTT
CASSKGGEGNQPQHF
>TRBD1|-|TRBJ1-6|TRBV5-1
TGCGCCAGCAGCCCCGGGGACAGGGGAGGCTCACCCCTCCACTTT
CASSPGDRGGSPLHF
>TRBD1|-|TRBJ2-7|TRBV2
TGTGCCAGCAGTGGAGGCAGGGGGCTCCTCGAGCAGTACTTC
CASSGGRGLLEQYF
>TRBD2|-|TRBJ2-7|TRBV24-1
TGTGCCACCAGTGATCCTGGACTAGCGGGAGCCCTCTACCACGAGCAGTACTTC
CATSDPGLAGALYHEQYF
>-|-|TRBJ1-3|TRBV5-6
TGTGCCAGCAGCGGACTTAACTCTGGAAACACCATATATTTT
CASSGLNSGNTIYF
>TRBD1|-|TRBJ2-7|TRBV4-1
TGCGCCAGCAGCCAAGACGGGACAGGGGCCTACGAGCAGTACTTC
CASSQDGTGAYEQYF
>TRBD2|few|TRBJ2-1|TRBV7-6
TGTGCCAGCAGCGATTTACTAGCGGGATCATATGAGCAGTTCTTC
CASSDLLAGSYEQFF
>-|-|TRBJ1-4|TRBV18
TGTGCCAGCTCACCAAGTGGAGGGTTGCAAATAAATGAAAAACTGTTTTTT
CASSPSGGLQINEKLFF
>TRBD2|-|TRBJ2-1|TRBV6-6
TGTGCCAGCAGTAAAGAGCGGGGGGATTTGAGCAATGAGCAGTTCTTC
CASSKERGDLSNEQFF
>TRBD1|-|TRBJ1-2|TRBV6-5
TGTGCCAGCAGTGACTCCTCCCGACAGGGCGGCTACACCTTC
CASSDSSRQGGYTF
>-|-|TRBJ2-7|TRBV7-2
TGTGCCAGCAGCTTACGTCCGGGGTCCGACGGGGAGCAGTACTTC
CASSLRPGSDGEQYF
>-|-|TRBJ1-2|TRBV9
TGTGCCAGCAGCGATCCCAGGGTGACTGACTATGGCTACACCTTC
CASSDPRVTDYGYTF
>TRBD2|once|TRBJ2-1|TRBV3-1/TRBV3-2
TGTGCCAGCAGCCAAGTTGCGCGGGGGGGATACAATGAGCAGTTCTTC
CASSQVARGGYNEQFF
>TRBD2|-|TRBJ2-3|TRBV24-1
TGTGCCACCAGTGATTGCACTAGCGGGCTAAGCACAGATACGCAGTATTTT
CATSDCTSGLSTDTQYF
>TRBD1|-|TRBJ1-5|TRBV19
TGTGCCAGTAGTACAGGACAGGGGAGTTATCAGCCCCAGCATTTT
CASSTGQGSYQPQHF
>TRBD2|-|TRBJ2-1|TRBV5-1
TGCGCCAGCAGCTCCACTAGCGGGAGAGACGGTGAGCAGTTCTTC
CASSSTSGRDGEQFF
>-|few|TRBJ2-4|TRBV6-5
TGTGCCAGCGGTACAGGGAACATTCAGTACTTC
CASGTGNIQYF
>TRBD2|-|TRBJ2-7|TRBV6-5
TGTGCCAGCAGAGGACTAGCGGGCTCCTACGAGCAGTACTTC
CASRGLAGSYEQYF
>TRBD1|-|TRBJ1-4|TRBV6-2/TRBV6-3
TGTGCCAGCAGTTCTCCGGGACAGCAACAAAAACTGTTTTTT
CASSSPGQQQKLFF
>-|-|TRBJ1-2|TRBV5-1
TGCGCCAGCAGCTGGGGGCAAGGCTACACCTTC
CASSWGQGYTF
>-|few|TRBJ1-6|TRBV4-2
TGTGCCAGCAGCCAAGAGGAGGCCCAAGGGTCTCCCCTCCACTTT
CASSQEEAQGSPLHF
>TRBD1|-|TRBJ1-5|TRBV18
TGTGCCAGCTCACCAGACAGGGCCCAGCCCCAGCATTTT
CASSPDRAQPQHF
>TRBD1|-|TRBJ1-2|TRBV14
TGTGCCAGCAGCCAGGGACAGGGGAACTATGGCTACACCTTC
CASSQGQGNYGYTF
>-|-|TRBJ2-3|TRBV5-4
TGTGCCAGCAGCGCCCCACTGGGCACAGATACGCAGTATTTT
CASSAPLGTDTQYF
>TRBD1|-|TRBJ2-2|TRBV4-2
TGTGCCAGCAGCCAAGCCTCGACCGGGACAGCTTCGGGGAGGGAGCTGTTTTTT
CASSQASTGTASGRELFF
>-|few|TRBJ1-5|TRBV28
TGTGCCAGCAGTTTGGCCGGGATTGGCAATCAGCCCCAGCATTTT
CASSLAGIGNQPQHF
>-|few|TRBJ2-1|TRBV4-1
TGCGCCAGCAGCCAAGTGGTAGGACTCACATCTGTAGATGAGCAGTTCTTC
CASSQVVGLTSVDEQFF
>-|-|TRBJ1-5|TRBV5-1
TGCGCCAGCAGCTTAACCGGGTATAGCAATCAGCCCCAGCATTTT
CASSLTGYSNQPQHF
>TRBD2|-|TRBJ2-1|TRBV7-2
TGTGCCAGCAGCTCGGGACTAGGGACACACAATGAGCAGTTCTTC
CASSSGLGTHNEQFF
>-|-|TRBJ1-2|TRBV30
TGTGCCTGGAGAGGGGGGGAGACTGGTGGCTACACCTTC
CAWRGGETGGYTF
>TRBD1|-|TRBJ1-2|TRBV6-2/TRBV6-3
TGTGCCAGCAGTTACCGCGAGGGGGCAATCGGTGGCTACACCTTC
CASSYREGAIGGYTF
>TRBD2|-|TRBJ2-7|TRBV5-8
TGTGCCAGCAGCTTCGCCGGGACTAGCGGGAGGGGCGAGCAGTACTTC
CASSFAGTSGRGEQYF